This T cell receptor (beta chain) was documented in a study of response to subunit inactivated influenza vaccine. TCRdb reprocessed the RT-PCR reads with MiXCR, giving one entry per CDR3 protein. The data contain a few hundred thousand distinct CDR3 sequences, 20% to 25% of them singletons. This clonotype occurred many times. From germline, CDR1 is SGHAT and CDR2 FQDESV (reference sequence). Trimming removed 5 bases from V and 0 bases from J, with 12 bases in between. This CDR3 is built from 15 residues. Sequenced here: PBMCs from blood, sampled less than 22 months after vaccination. This sequence originates from a man aged 50-75 years who received an inactivated influenza vaccine. The gene calls are TRBV11-1 and TRBJ2-3, with D unclear. CDR3 protein: CASSLRTISTDTQYF. CDR3 bases: TGTGCCAGCAGCCTCCGGACGATTAGCACAGATACGCAGTATTTT.